The present entry profiles one T cell receptor (beta chain) with its context. The antigen remains undetermined. One entry per CDR3 protein, called by TCRdb with MiXCR from the reads. The sample holds 550,000 to 700,000 distinct CDR3 sequences; approximately 40% are singletons and the top ten take about 48%. This entry comes from a study of T cell repertoires in cytomegalovirus infection. The CDR3 has 15 residues. V lost 0 bases to trimming and J lost 5 bases, with 13 bases between them. Looked up from germline, CDR1 is DFQATT and CDR2 is SNEGSKA (reference sequence). This TCR was sampled from a human donor in good health (CMV status not recorded). Some clones in this sample may be carry-over from other donors' samples. Here the sequenced sample was cultured PBMCs, taken from culture after CMV antigen stimulation. V and J are TRBV20-1 and TRBJ2-2, with TRBD2 as a possible D gene (5 bases). This chain's CDR3 is CSARDSREGTGELFF. In nucleotides, the CDR3 is TGCAGTGCTAGAGATTCGAGGGAAGGAACCGGGGAGCTGTTTTTT.